This T cell receptor beta chain was sequenced during a study of OX40 agonist ivuxolimab in advanced cancers. A note on the overall study: Ivuxolimab, which targeted the costimulatory receptor OX40 (CD134), was an agonistic, fully human IgG2 monoclonal antibody. Intravenous ivuxolimab was administered to patients every 2 weeks at six dose levels: 0.01, 0.1, 0.3, 1.5, 3 and 10 mg/kg. Of the approximately 53 patients in dose escalation, around 19 had hepatocellular carcinoma, approximately 15 had melanoma, 9 had renal cell carcinoma and 9 had head and neck cancer. The dose-escalation cohort was about 86% male with a mean age of roughly 62 years, ranging from roughly 20 to 80. Patients were allowed to have had prior anti-PD-1, anti-PD-L1 or anti-CTLA-4 therapy, and 30% to 40% of the dose-escalation patients had previously received checkpoint inhibitors. Partial responses were achieved by three dose-escalation patients, of whom one had hepatocellular carcinoma and two had cutaneous melanoma. The purpose of peripheral TCRbeta sequencing was to test whether ivuxolimab changed TCR sequence diversity and led to clonal T-cell expansion. The paper covers the monotherapy dose-escalation part of the phase I ivuxolimab trial, which included N of about 50 patients. Overall study results and their limits: At doses from 0.1 to 3.0 mg/kg, clonal expansion was seen in both CD4+ and CD8+ blood T cells between baseline and week 6. Low levels of normalized T-cell clonal expansion were also shown by some nonresponding patients. In the 0.1-3.0 mg/kg groups, partial responders had among the lowest normalized peripheral clonal expansion, particularly in CD8+ T cells. After ivuxolimab, CD8+ T cells had more expanded clones than CD4+ T cells on average. Which antigens the clonally expanded peripheral T cells were specific for was not determined.

As to this clone: Its antigen is not yet known. It has no much larger one-base neighbor in the sample; base qualities were not kept.

Counted from cysteine to phenylalanine, this CDR3 has 15 amino acids. Only CDR3 DNA remains: 45 bases, in frame from the first base. Trimming takes 3 bases from V and 2 bases from J, and the germline ends sit 14 bases apart. Based on the germline V gene, the CDR1 and CDR2 sequences are KGHSH and LQKENI. Genomic DNA was extracted from sorted cells for sequencing of the TCRbeta CDR3 region. TCRbeta CDR3 regions were sequenced using the immunoSEQ Assay. Imported from immuneACCESS, the table was reduced by TCRdb to in-frame sequences with V and J called. These copies leave out some clones; in studies compared against another copy, an unresolved V gene accounts for under half, and the cause of the remainder is not known. In all, the sample holds 55,000 to 70,000 clones, and approximately 90% of those were seen once. The ten largest make up roughly 1.1% of the sample. Patients with autoimmune disease history or receiving systemic immunosuppression were excluded from the trial. In every dose cohort, peripheral blood was drawn for TCR sequencing at baseline, cycle 4 day 1, and cycle 7 day 1. Samples were obtained from an open-label, multicenter, first-in-human phase I dose-escalation trial of ivuxolimab. Adults with locally advanced or metastatic melanoma, renal cell carcinoma, hepatocellular carcinoma or head and neck squamous cell carcinoma were enrolled in the trial. Before TCR sequencing, CD4+ and CD8+ T cells were separately sorted from peripheral blood.

The chain uses TRBV18 and TRBJ2-7; no confident D gene assignment can be made. This clonotype was sampled from an adult with an advanced solid tumor such as melanoma, head and neck, liver or kidney cancer. The specimen comprised CD4+ or CD8+ T cells sorted from blood, sampled in a trial of the OX40 agonist ivuxolimab. The CDR3 protein is CASSPVEIVTYEQYF. The DNA reads TGTGCCAGCTCACCGGTGGAGATTGTAACCTACGAGCAGTACTTC.